This is a list of T cell receptor beta chains from one sample in a study of T cells in Graves' hyperthyroidism and ophthalmopathy. TCRdb fed the multiplex PCR reads into MiXCR, producing one record per CDR3 protein. The top ten clones hold about 40% of a sample with roughly 500,000 distinct CDR3 sequences, approximately 48% of them seen once. Sequencing was performed on peripheral blood or thyroid tissue (not recorded which). The source is an adult woman with Graves' disease, either hyperthyroidism or ophthalmopathy (not recorded which). Both conserved end residues are part of each CDR3. The D gene is left open where the match is weak.

CDR3 protein: CASRGDALGEQYF
D gene: .
V gene: TRBV7-6
J gene: TRBJ2-7

CDR3 protein: CSVADGQGYTF
D gene: TRBD1
V gene: TRBV29-1
J gene: TRBJ1-2

CDR3 protein: CASSLNSPGANVLTF
D gene: .
V gene: TRBV28
J gene: TRBJ2-6

CDR3 protein: CSAQNDRYEQYF
D gene: .
V gene: TRBV20-1
J gene: TRBJ2-7

CDR3 protein: CASTYGSNTGELFF
D gene: .
V gene: TRBV7-9
J gene: TRBJ2-2

CDR3 protein: CASSTDEGTNQPQHF
D gene: .
V gene: TRBV2
J gene: TRBJ1-5

CDR3 protein: CASSLGEGSNQPQHF
D gene: .
V gene: TRBV5-1
J gene: TRBJ1-5

CDR3 protein: CAISDPNYGYTF
D gene: .
V gene: TRBV10-3
J gene: TRBJ1-2

CDR3 protein: CASSSPGGRAGEQYF
D gene: TRBD2
V gene: TRBV28
J gene: TRBJ2-7

CDR3 protein: CSARDVTGLHTEAFF
D gene: .
V gene: TRBV20-1
J gene: TRBJ1-1

CDR3 protein: CASSLATAGGGSPLHF
D gene: TRBD1
V gene: TRBV7-2
J gene: TRBJ1-6

CDR3 protein: CASHTSGSRHEQFF
D gene: TRBD2
V gene: TRBV5-1
J gene: TRBJ2-1

CDR3 protein: CSVRGANEKLFF
D gene: .
V gene: TRBV29-1
J gene: TRBJ1-4

CDR3 protein: CATSRPSGPGRQETQYF
D gene: .
V gene: TRBV15
J gene: TRBJ2-5

CDR3 protein: CSARRPGQGVPYEQYF
D gene: TRBD1
V gene: TRBV20-1
J gene: TRBJ2-7

CDR3 protein: CASSLRGPIPYGYTF
D gene: .
V gene: TRBV5-6
J gene: TRBJ1-2

CDR3 protein: CASSETRSSNQPQHF
D gene: .
V gene: TRBV2
J gene: TRBJ1-5

CDR3 protein: CASSPQGHRHF
D gene: .
V gene: TRBV7-8
J gene: TRBJ1-5

CDR3 protein: CASSHGTDTEAFF
D gene: TRBD1
V gene: TRBV7-2
J gene: TRBJ1-1

CDR3 protein: CAQYGWGTAVSYEQYF
D gene: TRBD1
V gene: TRBV19
J gene: TRBJ2-7

CDR3 protein: CATRGPSEAFF
D gene: .
V gene: TRBV10-3
J gene: TRBJ1-1

CDR3 protein: CATEGVDSPLHF
D gene: .
V gene: TRBV10-2
J gene: TRBJ1-6

CDR3 protein: CASSLEPAQETQYF
D gene: .
V gene: TRBV11-2
J gene: TRBJ2-5

CDR3 protein: CASRGLAGDGELFF
D gene: TRBD2
V gene: TRBV2
J gene: TRBJ2-2

CDR3 protein: CASSFRGPHAETQYF
D gene: .
V gene: TRBV9
J gene: TRBJ2-5

CDR3 protein: CASSLDPGGEGGYTF
D gene: TRBD1
V gene: TRBV7-2
J gene: TRBJ1-2

CDR3 protein: CSVAQHGYEQYF
D gene: .
V gene: TRBV29-1
J gene: TRBJ2-7